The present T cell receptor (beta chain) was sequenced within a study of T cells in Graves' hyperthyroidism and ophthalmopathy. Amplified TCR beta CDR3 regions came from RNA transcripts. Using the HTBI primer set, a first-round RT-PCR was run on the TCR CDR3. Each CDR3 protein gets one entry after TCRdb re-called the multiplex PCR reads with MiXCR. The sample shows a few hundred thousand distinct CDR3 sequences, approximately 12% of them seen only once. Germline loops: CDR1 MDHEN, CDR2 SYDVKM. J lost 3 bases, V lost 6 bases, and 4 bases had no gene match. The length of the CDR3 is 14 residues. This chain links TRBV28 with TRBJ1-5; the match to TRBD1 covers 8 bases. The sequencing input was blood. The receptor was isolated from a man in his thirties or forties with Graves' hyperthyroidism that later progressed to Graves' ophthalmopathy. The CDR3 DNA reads TGTGCCAGCAGGACAGGGGCCCCCAATCAGCCCCAGCATTTT. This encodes CASRTGAPNQPQHF.